The clone carrying this T cell receptor beta chain was counted a single time. Libraries were prepared by immunoSEQ multiplex PCR; TCRdb keeps only in-frame clonotypes and omits some of them. Of more than 350,000 clones in the sample, around 87% are singletons; the top ten hold less than 11%. The source of the sample is a study of blood T cell repertoires in COVID-19. Enrolled during active infection, Seattle patients were then followed longitudinally. The source is a woman between 25 and 40 years old with COVID-19, enrolled during active disease. Sequenced input: peripheral blood.

The CDR3: CASSQNLAGAAYEQYF. The CDR3 nucleotides are TGCGCCAGCAGCCAAAATCTAGCGGGAGCCGCCTACGAGCAGTACTTC. The chain has TRBV5-1 and TRBJ2-7, with 10 bases matching TRBD2. The CDR3 runs to 16 residues. J gave up 2 bases and V 4 bases, and 9 bases lay outside the gene matches. CDR1 and CDR2 from the germline V gene are SGHRS and YFSETQ.